This T cell receptor (beta chain) emerged from a study of CD8 T cells in ankylosing spondylitis. Broader study findings: CD8+ disease-linked clones were present at relatively low frequencies in blood. Several highly homologous variants made up a TCR beta motif, and this motif appeared characteristic of ankylosing spondylitis blood.

The length of the CDR3 is 17 residues. The junction had 4 bases not matched to a gene; V was cut back by 4 bases and J by 0 bases. Germline CDR1 is SQVTM and CDR2 is ANQGSEA. This clonotype was detected ten times or more. As yet, its antigen is unknown. Quantitative 5'-RACE with molecular barcodes generated TCR beta libraries. TCRdb re-called the 5' RACE reads with MiXCR, one entry per CDR3 protein. The sample includes under 35,000 distinct CDR3 sequences, roughly 6.8% of them seen just once. The material sequenced was blood, either unsorted or a sorted T cell fraction (not recorded which). This TCR came from a male donor with ankylosing spondylitis or in good health (not recorded which). The chain has TRBV29-1 and TRBJ2-1; 15 nucleotides line up with TRBD2. The CDR3 sequence is CSVVGLAGGSSYNEQFF. Here the CDR3 DNA reads TGCAGCGTTGTCGGACTAGCGGGAGGGAGCTCCTACAATGAGCAGTTCTTC.